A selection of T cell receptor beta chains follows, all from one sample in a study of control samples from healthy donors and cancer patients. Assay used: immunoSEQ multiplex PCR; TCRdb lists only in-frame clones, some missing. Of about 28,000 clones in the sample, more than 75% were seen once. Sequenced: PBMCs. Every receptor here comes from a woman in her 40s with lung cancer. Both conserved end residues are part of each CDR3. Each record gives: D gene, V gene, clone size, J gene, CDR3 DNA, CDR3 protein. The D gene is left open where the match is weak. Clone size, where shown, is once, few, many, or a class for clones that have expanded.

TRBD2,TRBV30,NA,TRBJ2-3,TGTGCCTGGAGTGTACGGGGACTAGCGGGGCGAACTAGCACAGATACGCAGTATTTT,CAWSVRGLAGRTSTDTQYF
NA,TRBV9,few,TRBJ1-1,TGTGCCAGCAGCGGAGATGGGACTGAAGCTTTCTTT,CASSGDGTEAFF
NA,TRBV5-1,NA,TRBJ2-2,TGCGCCAGCAGCTTGTTAGGGGAGAACACCGGGGAGCTGTTTTTT,CASSLLGENTGELFF
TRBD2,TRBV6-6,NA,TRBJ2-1,TGTGCCAGCACTCGGACTAGCGGGGGGCCGAGCTCCTACAATGAGCAGTTCTTC,CASTRTSGGPSSYNEQFF
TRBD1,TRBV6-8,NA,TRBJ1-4,TGTGCCAGCAGTTACCCCAGGGGGCGGGCGACTAATGAAAAACTGTTTTTT,CASSYPRGRATNEKLFF
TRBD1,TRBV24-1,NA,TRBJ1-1,TGTGCCACCAGTGATTCAAGGGGGCTTAGCACTGAAGCTTTCTTT,CATSDSRGLSTEAFF
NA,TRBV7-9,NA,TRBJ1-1,TGTGCCAGCGTTCTCCGGGCCCATGGCGGCACTGAAGCTTTCTTT,CASVLRAHGGTEAFF
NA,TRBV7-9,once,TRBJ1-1,TGTGCCAGCACCCGACAGGACACTGAAGCTTTCTTT,CASTRQDTEAFF
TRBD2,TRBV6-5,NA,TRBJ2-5,TGTGCCAGCTCGGGACTAGCGGGGGGAGGGGAGACCCAGTACTTC,CASSGLAGGGETQYF
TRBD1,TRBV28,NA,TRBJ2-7,TGTGCCAGCAGTTCCCACCTAGGACAGGGGGCTGTCCCAACCTACGAGCAGTACTTC,CASSSHLGQGAVPTYEQYF
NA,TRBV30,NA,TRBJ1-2,TGTGCCTGGAGTGTACAAATACGCTACACCTTC,CAWSVQIRYTF
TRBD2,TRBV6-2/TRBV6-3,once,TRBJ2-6,TGTGCCAGCAGTCCGGGACTAGCGGGGGCCAACTCTGGGGCCAACGTCCTGACTTTC,CASSPGLAGANSGANVLTF
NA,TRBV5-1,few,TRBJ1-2,TGCGCCAGCAGCTTGACCGGGACGAGTGGTGGCTACACCTTC,CASSLTGTSGGYTF
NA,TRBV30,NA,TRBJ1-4,TGTGCCGGCTCCGCCAGAATTGGAGAAAAACTGTTTTTT,CAGSARIGEKLFF
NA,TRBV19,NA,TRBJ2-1,TGTGCCAGTAGTCACAGGGACGCTTTCTATGAGCAGTTCTTC,CASSHRDAFYEQFF
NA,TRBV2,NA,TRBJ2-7,TGTGCCATAGGACAGATCTTCACCTACGAGCAGTACTTC,CAIGQIFTYEQYF
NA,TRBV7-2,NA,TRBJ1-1,TGTGCCAGCAGCTTAGTCACGTTGAACACTGAAGCTTTCTTT,CASSLVTLNTEAFF
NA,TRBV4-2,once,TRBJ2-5,TGTGCCAGCAGCCAAGAGTTAGGTTCCCAAGAGACCCAGTACTTC,CASSQELGSQETQYF
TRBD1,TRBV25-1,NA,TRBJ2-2,TGTGCCAGCAGGGATGATCATCGAGGGACAGGGGGCCCCGGGGAGCTGTTTTTT,CASRDDHRGTGGPGELFF
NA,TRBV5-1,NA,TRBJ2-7,TGCGCCAGCAGCTCTTTCACAGGGAGCAGCTCCTACGAGCAGTACTTC,CASSSFTGSSSYEQYF
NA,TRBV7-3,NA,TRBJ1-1,TGTGCCAGCAGCCCCACGTGGGGACCGAACACTGAAGCTTTCTTT,CASSPTWGPNTEAFF
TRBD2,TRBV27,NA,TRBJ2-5,TGTGCCAGCAGTTTATCGACGGGACTAGGGACCCAGTACTTC,CASSLSTGLGTQYF
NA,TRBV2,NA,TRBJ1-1,TGTGCCAGCAGGGTAGAGGGGGTCACTGAAGCTTTCTTT,CASRVEGVTEAFF
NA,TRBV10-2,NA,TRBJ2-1,TGCGCCAGCAGCGCCGAGGGGAGCCTACCCGTTGAGCAGTTCTTC,CASSAEGSLPVEQFF
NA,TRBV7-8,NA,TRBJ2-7,TGTGCCAGCAGCTCGGGGCGGGACGGCGAGCAGTACTTC,CASSSGRDGEQYF
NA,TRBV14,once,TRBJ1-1,TGTGCCAGCAGCGACAATTTGGCTGAAGCTTTCTTT,CASSDNLAEAFF
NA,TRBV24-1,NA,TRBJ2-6,TGTGCCACCAGTGATTTGCAACCCTCTGGGGCCAACGTCCTGACTTTC,CATSDLQPSGANVLTF
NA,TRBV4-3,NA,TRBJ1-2,TGCGCCAGCAGCCAAGAGGGGGTGGTAGGGACATTCTATGGCTACACCTTC,CASSQEGVVGTFYGYTF
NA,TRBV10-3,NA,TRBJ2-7,TGTGCCATCAGTGAGGGCAGAAAGGGCGAGCAGTACTTC,CAISEGRKGEQYF
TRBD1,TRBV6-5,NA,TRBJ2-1,TGTGCCAGCAGTAAAACTTGGGACAGTGAGCAGTTCTTC,CASSKTWDSEQFF
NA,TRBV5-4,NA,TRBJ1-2,TGTGCCAGCAGCTTGTGGGGGGGCGCATATGGCTACACCTTC,CASSLWGGAYGYTF
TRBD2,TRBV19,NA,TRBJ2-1,TGTGCCAGTAGTATACGACTAGCGGGGGGTGAGCAGTTCTTC,CASSIRLAGGEQFF
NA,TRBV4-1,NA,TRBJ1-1,TGCGCCAGCAGCCAATCTTCAAAGGCGAACACTGAAGCTTTCTTT,CASSQSSKANTEAFF
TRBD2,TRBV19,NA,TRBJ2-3,TGTGCCAGTAGTAACGACGGGGGGGCCAAATTAGATACGCAGTATTTT,CASSNDGGAKLDTQYF
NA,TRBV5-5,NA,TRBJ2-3,TGTGCCAGCAGCTTGGAGTCGGGGAGGGATACGCAGTATTTT,CASSLESGRDTQYF
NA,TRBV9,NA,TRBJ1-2,TGTGCCAGCAGCGTAGATGGGCAGGCTAACTATGGCTACACCTTC,CASSVDGQANYGYTF
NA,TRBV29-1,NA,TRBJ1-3,TGCAGCGTTGAAGTCGGAAACACCATATATTTT,CSVEVGNTIYF
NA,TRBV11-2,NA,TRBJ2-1,TGTGCCAGCAGCTCAGTGGGAGTGGGGACTGAGCAGTTCTTC,CASSSVGVGTEQFF
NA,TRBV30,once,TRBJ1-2,TGTGCCTGGAGTCGGCAGATACTTGGCTACACCTTC,CAWSRQILGYTF
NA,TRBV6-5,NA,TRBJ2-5,TGTGCCAGCGTTAGGGGGAGCGAAGAGACCCAGTACTTC,CASVRGSEETQYF
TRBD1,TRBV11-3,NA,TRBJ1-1,TGTGCCAGCAGCTTAGATTACGGGACAGGGGAAGGGGCTTTCTTT,CASSLDYGTGEGAFF
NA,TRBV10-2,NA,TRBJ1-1,TGCGCCACCACCCTGGAAAGGGACACTGAAGCTTTCTTT,CATTLERDTEAFF